The 21 T cell receptor beta chains below all came from one sample that was sequenced in a study of shared clonotypes between healthy human individuals. The method was immunoSEQ multiplex PCR; TCRdb's version includes in-frame clones alone and lacks a portion of them. Among some 2 million clones listed, 95% were seen once. The material sequenced was naive CD4+ T cells sorted from blood. The subset was: CD45RA+ positively selected. The origin of the receptors is a young man in good health.

Note on this clone: This sample also contains other DNA sequences that code for the same CDR3. The rearrangement uses TRBV15 and TRBJ1-2; D gene uncertain. V was shortened by 0 bases and J by 7 bases, with 6 bases between the two germline ends. This CDR3 has 12 residues. Per the germline V gene, CDR1 is LNHNV and CDR2 is YYDKDF (reference sequence). The DNA of the CDR3 is TGTGCCACCAGCAGAGATCTCGGTGGCTACACCTTC. This translates into CATSRDLGGYTF.

This clone has a handful of counts. The rearrangement joins TRBV5-1 to TRBJ2-2; D might be TRBD1 or TRBD2, each matching 6 bases. Germline V lookup: CDR1 SGHRS, CDR2 YFSETQ. The CDR3 contains 14 residues. V was clipped by 7 bases and J by 3 bases, with 13 bases between them. The CDR3 reads CASSPRGDTGELFF. The CDR3, as DNA: TGCGCCAGCTCACCTAGGGGGGACACCGGGGAGCTGTTTTTT. The full variable domain, rest sourced from reference TRBV5-1 and TRBJ2-2, is KAGVTQTPRYLIKTRGQQVTLSCSPISGHRSVSWYQQTPGQGLQFLFEYFSETQRNKGNFPGRFSGRQFSNSRSEMNVSTLELGDSALYLCASSPRGDTGELFFGEGSRLTVL.

The chain has TRBV28 and TRBJ1-1; 8 nucleotides match TRBD1. V trimming: 2 bases; J trimming: 5 bases; junction bases outside the gene matches: 13. Germline loops: CDR1 MDHEN, CDR2 SYDVKM. The CDR3 has 17 residues. The CDR3 region is CASSLGRAGGGRTEAFF. The CDR3 DNA reads TGTGCCAGCAGTTTAGGGAGGGCAGGGGGCGGTCGGACTGAAGCTTTCTTT.

V gene TRBV10-3 combines with J gene TRBJ2-5; 11 bases match TRBD2. J gave up 1 base and V 5 bases, and 3 bases lay outside the gene matches. Germline CDR1 reads ENHRY; CDR2 reads SYGVKD. This CDR3 spans 15 amino acids. The CDR3 DNA is TGTGCCATCAGTACCCTAGCGGGGGGCCAAGAGACCCAGTACTTC. This gives the protein CAISTLAGGQETQYF.

The V call is TRBV5-6, the J call TRBJ2-7, with D unclear. Germline V gene lookup returns CDR1 SGHDT and CDR2 YYEEEE. Trimming took 4 bases from V and 4 from J, leaving 6 bases between them. The CDR3 is 11 amino acids. The DNA of the CDR3 is TGTGCCAGCAGCGATAGATACGAGCAGTACTTC. Amino acids: CASSDRYEQYF.

This clone was counted once. DNA of the CDR3: TGCGCCAGCAGCTTTACAGGGCCCCAAGAGACCCAGTACTTC. This encodes CASSFTGPQETQYF. The chain has TRBV5-1 and TRBJ2-5; tentative D call: TRBD1 (6 bases). The CDR3 is 14 amino acids. V was trimmed by 2 bases and J by 1 base, leaving 9 bases between them. CDR1 SGHRS and CDR2 YFSETQ come from the germline V gene.

This chain uses TRBV19 with TRBJ2-1, with D possibly matching TRBD1 (6 bases). CDR3 length: 16 amino acids. V was trimmed by 9 bases and J by 5 bases, leaving 23 bases between them. Germline loops: CDR1 LNHDA, CDR2 SQIVND (reference sequence). The CDR3 reads CASTTGSSVGDNEQFF. The DNA of the CDR3 is TGTGCCAGCACTACAGGGTCCAGTGTAGGGGACAATGAGCAGTTCTTC.

The chain has TRBV4-1 and TRBJ2-5; TRBD2 matches 10 bases. Germline values: CDR1 MGHRA, CDR2 YSYEKL. This CDR3 is built from 16 residues. J was trimmed by 5 bases and V by 4 bases; bases with no gene match: 10. This CDR3 reads CASSRTTGSGRETQYF. As DNA, the CDR3 is TGCGCCAGCAGCCGGACAACGGGTAGCGGGAGGGAGACCCAGTACTTC.

The chain has TRBV25-1 and TRBJ1-1; 7 bases align to TRBD1. The CDR3 covers 16 residues. CDR1 is MGHDK and CDR2 is SYGVNS in the germline V gene. V trimming: 1 base; J trimming: 2 bases; junction bases outside the gene matches: 7. CDR3 sequence: CASSEWQGGKNTEAFF. The CDR3 nucleotides are TGTGCCAGCAGTGAATGGCAGGGGGGGAAAAACACTGAAGCTTTCTTT.

The chain carries TRBV12-5 and TRBJ2-1; D is undetermined. CDR1 and CDR2 from the germline V gene are LGHNT and FRNRAP. Between the trimmed V and J ends, which lost 6 bases and 7 bases, there was a span of 10 bases. This CDR3 region has 12 residues. CDR3 loop: CASGLQSNEQFF. CDR3 sequence (DNA): TGTGCTAGTGGCCTACAGAGTAATGAGCAGTTCTTC.

J is TRBJ2-1 and V is TRBV5-4; 15 nucleotides line up with TRBD2. After removal of 4 bases from V and 9 bases from J, the junction contained 5 bases not matched to a gene. Germline V gene sequence: CDR1 SGHNT, CDR2 YYREEE (reference sequence). The CDR3 extends over 15 amino acids. The CDR3 DNA sequence: TGTGCCAGCAGCAGGACTAGCGGGAGGGAGGCTGAGCAGTTCTTC. It yields the protein CASSRTSGREAEQFF.

V gene TRBV28 combines with J gene TRBJ1-1, with D maybe TRBD1 (6 bases). The V end was cut by 5 bases, the J end by 5 bases, with 18 bases between. The CDR3 length is 15 residues. Germline-derived CDR1 and CDR2 are MDHEN and SYDVKM. The CDR3 sequence: CASSQQGRRLTEAFF. The CDR3 bases are TGTGCCAGCAGTCAACAGGGACGGAGGTTAACTGAAGCTTTCTTT.

CDR3 residues: CASSESQVGGYTF. For the CDR3, the DNA is TGTGCCAGCAGTGAAAGTCAGGTCGGCGGCTACACCTTC. The genes are TRBV6-1 and TRBJ1-2, with D unresolved. V lost 2 bases and J lost 8, with 12 bases in between. This CDR3 spans 13 amino acids. The germline CDR1 and CDR2 sequences are MNHNS and SASEGT.

V gene TRBV30 combines with J gene TRBJ2-7, with D possibly being TRBD1 (6 bases). Germline assignment: CDR1 GTSNPN and CDR2 SVGIG (reference sequence). The CDR3 sequence is 12 residues long. V dropped 4 bases and J dropped 2 bases, with 9 bases sitting between them. In DNA, the CDR3 is TGTGCCTGGAAGCAGGGGCCCTACGAGCAGTACTTC. It specifies CAWKQGPYEQYF.

The V call is TRBV10-3, the J call TRBJ2-7; D may be TRBD2 (7 bases). CDR1 is ENHRY and CDR2 is SYGVKD in the germline V gene. V was shortened by 6 bases and J by 6 bases, with 27 bases between the two germline ends. The CDR3 sequence is 17 residues long. CDR3 protein: CAISAQGGAGRVSEQYF. The DNA for the CDR3 is TGTGCCATCAGCGCCCAAGGGGGAGCGGGAAGGGTAAGCGAGCAGTACTTC.

This rearrangement joins TRBV11-2 to TRBJ1-2, with D perhaps TRBD1 (5 bases). With 1 base removed from V and 6 bases from J, the gap between germline ends came to 21 bases. The CDR3 length is 17 residues. Germline CDR1 is SGHAT and CDR2 is FQNNGV. DNA of the CDR3: TGTGCCAGCAGCTTAGTGGGCAGGGAGCTGTTGGCTAATGGCTACACCTTC. It translates to CASSLVGRELLANGYTF.

This clone came up once. In the same sample, other DNA sequences code for this CDR3. The V call is TRBV6-1, the J call TRBJ1-5, with no clear D. CDR1 is MNHNS, CDR2 SASEGT, per germline. The CDR3 has 13 amino acids. The germline V and J ends were trimmed by 8 bases and 9 bases, with 17 bases remaining between them. The CDR3 nucleotides are TGTGCCAGCCGACTCACCCACGAAGGGCCCCAGCATTTT. This encodes CASRLTHEGPQHF.

The V gene is TRBV7-9, the J gene TRBJ2-2, with 12 bases matching TRBD2. The germline gives CDR1 SEHNR, CDR2 FQNEAQ (reference sequence). This CDR3 is 18 amino acids long. The J segment lost 6 bases and the V segment lost 1 base, leaving 9 bases of the junction unmatched. The CDR3 DNA follows: TGTGCCAGCAGCTTAGATCGCCTGACTAGCGGGAGACCCGGGGAGCTGTTTTTT. Its protein is CASSLDRLTSGRPGELFF.

A remark on this clone: At the DNA level, this CDR3 is encoded by other sequences in the same sample as well. CDR3 in amino acids: CAWSVISTDTQYF. In nucleotides, the CDR3 is TGTGCCTGGAGTGTAATCAGCACAGATACGCAGTATTTT. The chain recombines TRBV30 with TRBJ2-3; no clear D. Trimming cost V 0 bases and J 0 bases, with 4 bases left between them. Germline V CDR1 and CDR2: GTSNPN, SVGIG (reference sequence). The CDR3 has 13 residues.

This chain links TRBV6-6 with TRBJ1-3; 7 bases agree with TRBD1. V was clipped by 6 bases and J by 0 bases; unmatched bases: 2. The CDR3 extends over 14 amino acids. CDR1 is MNHNY and CDR2 is SVGAGI in the germline V gene (reference sequence). The CDR3: CASRGGISGNTIYF. CDR3 in DNA: TGTGCCAGCAGAGGGGGCATCTCTGGAAACACCATATATTTT.

The chain couples TRBV5-1 to TRBJ2-5, with D perhaps matching TRBD2 (5 bases). Trimming cost V 5 bases and J 5 bases, with 13 bases left between them. The CDR3 is made up of 13 amino acids. CDR1 and CDR2 (germline): SGHRS, YFSETQ. In DNA form, the CDR3 reads TGCGCCAGCAGATTCAATAGAGGGGAGACCCAGTACTTC. Protein: CASRFNRGETQYF.